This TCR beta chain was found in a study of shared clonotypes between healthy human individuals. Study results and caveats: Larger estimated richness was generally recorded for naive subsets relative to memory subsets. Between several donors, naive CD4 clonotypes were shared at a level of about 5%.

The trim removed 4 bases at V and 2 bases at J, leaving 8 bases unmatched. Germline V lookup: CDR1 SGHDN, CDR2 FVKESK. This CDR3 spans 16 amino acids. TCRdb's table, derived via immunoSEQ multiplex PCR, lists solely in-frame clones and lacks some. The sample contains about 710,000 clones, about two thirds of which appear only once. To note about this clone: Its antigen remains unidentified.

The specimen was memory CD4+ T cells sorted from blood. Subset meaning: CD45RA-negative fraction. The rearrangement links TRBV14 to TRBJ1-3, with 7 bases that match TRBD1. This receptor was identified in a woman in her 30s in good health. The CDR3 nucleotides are TGTGCCAGCAGCCTCCTTACAGGGGAAGCTGGAAACACCATATATTTT. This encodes CASSLLTGEAGNTIYF.